This TCR beta chain was identified in a study of OX40 agonist ivuxolimab in advanced cancers. Across the study: At doses from 0.01 to 10 mg/kg, patients were given intravenous ivuxolimab every 2 weeks. The dose-escalation group included hepatocellular carcinoma, melanoma, renal cell carcinoma and head and neck cancer.

Whole-study results and caveats: The mean number of expanded clones was higher in CD8+ T cells than in CD4+. Within 6 weeks, CD4+ and CD8+ blood T cells expanded clonally at 0.1 to 3.0 mg/kg.

Here immunoSEQ multiplex PCR was the method, and the copy in TCRdb shows in-frame clones only, minus some. The sample contains about 45,000 clones, approximately 91% of which appear only once. About this clone: Its matching antigen is unknown.

Specimen: CD4+ or CD8+ T cells sorted from blood, collected in a trial of the OX40 agonist ivuxolimab. The TCR originated in an adult with an advanced solid tumor such as melanoma, head and neck, liver or kidney cancer.

For the CDR3, the DNA is TGTGCCAGCAGTTTTTTTGTCGATCAGCAGTTCTTC. Amino acids: CASSFFVDQQFF. The gene calls are TRBV28 and TRBJ2-1, with no clear D. From germline, CDR1 is MDHEN and CDR2 SYDVKM. V dropped 3 bases and J dropped 11 bases, with 11 bases sitting between them. There are 12 residues in the CDR3.